The TCR beta chain described here comes from a study of cytomegalovirus exposure and HLA in healthy donors. This clone was recorded a few times. The antigen remains unidentified. Clones were read by immunoSEQ multiplex PCR, and TCRdb kept only the in-frame ones, dropping some. Altogether 60,000 to 80,000 clones are present, around four fifths being singletons, with the ten largest covering under 3.5%. Study outcomes and limitations: A few CMV-associated chains proved CMV antigen-specific in vitro. The authors listed approximately 160 TCR beta chains as cytomegalovirus-associated. Cytomegalovirus status was reportedly diagnosed by the classifier with high specificity and sensitivity.

The germline CDR1 and CDR2 sequences are SGHDT and YYEEEE. There are 17 residues in the CDR3. V lost 4 bases to trimming and J lost 2 bases; unmatched junction nucleotides: 9. The rearrangement links TRBV5-6 to TRBJ1-1; 12 bases agree with TRBD1. Sequencing was performed on PBMCs. The clonotype originates from a man aged 25 to 40 in good health and CMV-seronegative. The chain's CDR3 is CASSLLGTGGVNTEAFF. The DNA of the CDR3 is TGTGCCAGCAGCCTCCTGGGGACAGGGGGCGTCAACACTGAAGCTTTCTTT. Variable domain in full (rest from reference TRBV5-6 and TRBJ1-1): DAGVTQSPTHLIKTRGQQVTLRCSPKSGHDTVSWYQQALGQGPQFIFQYYEEEERQRGNFPDRFSGHQFPNYSSELNVNALLLGDSALYLCASSLLGTGGVNTEAFFGQGTRLTVV.